The subject of this entry is one T cell receptor (beta chain). Its antigen has not been determined. Base-call qualities are not available, and no considerably larger clone is one nucleotide away. The data were taken from a study of blood T cell repertoires in COVID-19 (dated by TCRdb to 2018 to 2021). Regarding the study in general: Samples from collaborators originated in the United States, Italy and Spain and spanned both the acute and convalescent phases of COVID-19. The material from the prospective study consisted of cDNA or gDNA derived from T cells, B-cell-depleted T cells, or PBMCs. The dataset comprised deeply sampled blood TCRbeta repertoires from subjects exposed to, actively infected with, or recovered from COVID-19. The repertoires were made available in a free public database intended to serve as a resource for research on the immune response to SARS-CoV-2. The samples were drawn from the first 160 participants of the ongoing ImmuneRACE study and from 950 to 1,500 subjects provided by 6 global collaborators. The sample metadata nearly always contained a de-identified subject ID, COVID-19 status, age in years and sex. HLA class I and class II types, where available, came from metadata supplied by the sample provider rather than from assay-based typing. Overall study outcomes, separate from this receptor: Clinical and demographic metadata were provided uncurated, with the amount varying by source and participant.

Collaborating institutions collected whole blood in K2EDTA tubes following their own protocols. For TCRbeta analysis, collaborators shipped samples in one of three forms: frozen whole blood, isolated PBMCs, or DNA extracted from either of those sample types. TCRbeta CDR3 regions were amplified from genomic DNA by means of the immunoSEQ Assay, a bias-controlled multiplex PCR. Per the authors' processing: The number of nucleated cells in each sample was estimated from the amplification of reference gene primers within the assay. To quantify the absolute abundance of each unique TCRbeta CDR3 rearrangement, sequence reads were collapsed and filtered. For each sample, productive Simpson clonality was calculated as the square root of Simpson's diversity index across productive rearrangements. TCRdb took over this immuneACCESS table, retaining in-frame rearrangements with V and J assigned. Such tables are incomplete; in checked studies, under half of the missing clones stem from an unresolved V gene, and the remainder is unexplained. D and trimming come from the DNA, and the V and J calls and clone size come from that table. This sample lists over 120,000 clones; less than 80% were detected once. Approximately 5% of the sample is held by the ten biggest clonotypes.

Reading the germline V gene gives CDR1 SGHDN and CDR2 FVKESK. From the cysteine up to the phenylalanine, the CDR3 has a length of 21 residues. Here the CDR3 DNA is all that survives: 63 bases in frame from base 1. V and J are trimmed by 1 base and 0 bases, and the gene matches miss 14 bases of the junction. The sample was peripheral blood. The V and J genes are TRBV14 and TRBJ2-3, with 12 central nucleotides matching TRBD2. The clonotype originates from a woman of 80 years or more with active or convalescent COVID-19. The sequence in DNA is TGTGCCAGCAGCCAAGCTCTCGGACTAGCGGGGCTTTTCTCTAGCACAGATACGCAGTATTTT. This is translated as CASSQALGLAGLFSSTDTQYF.